This T cell receptor beta chain stems from a study of blood T cells in healthy people across ages (dated by TCRdb to between 2015 and 2017). Context from the whole study: In model experiments, template switching captured roughly one uniquely barcoded TCR beta cDNA molecule for every two T cells. The donors were divided into four age groups: young (average approximately 17 years), middle-aged (approximately 42), aged (about 62) and long-lived (about 90). The study measured age-related changes in TCR beta repertoire diversity using deep sequencing normalized with unique cDNA molecular identifiers. Using the same blood draw, the study looked at two additional independent replicas of 1 million unique cDNA reads for two donors, one aged 18 to 30 and the other aged 80 or older. Donors of different ages were randomly distributed across sequencing lanes to avoid experimental bias.

Library creation used 5' RACE. The sequencing machine was an Illumina HiSeq 2500. A second 7 to 11 cycle PCR used a sample-barcoded 5' primer and a J-beta primer mix. A unique molecular identifier was introduced onto each TCR beta cDNA molecule by a template-switch 5' adaptor carrying 12 random nucleotides. Each sample yielded at least 3 million CDR3-containing paired-end reads. First-strand cDNA was synthesized from all RNA with the Mint cDNA synthesis kit, primed by a TRBC-specific oligonucleotide. Following uracil-DNA glycosylase treatment, all cDNA underwent a first 18-cycle PCR with the universal primers M1SS and BC2_uni_R. As for the authors' bioinformatics: Normalization of each sample was performed by random selection of 1 million high-quality reads, each carrying a distinct molecular identifier. Reads with shared molecular identifiers were discarded instead of being binned into consensus sequences. MiTCR, set to a Q25 quality threshold and the strictest error-elimination algorithm, was used for CDR3 identification, clonotype clustering and error correction. Lower-bound total TCR beta diversity was estimated with a nonparametric unseen species model using Euler transformation. TCRdb reanalyzed the raw reads on its own, using fastp at Q25 for trimming and MiXCR for clone calling, and kept in-frame beta chains. When rows share a CDR3 protein, they turn into one entry using the most common DNA and genes. In this record, the V and J calls reflect TCRdb's handling and not the investigators' own analysis. In this sample the table shows fewer than 750,000 distinct CDR3 sequences, about 50% of which occur a single time. The ten largest clones add up to approximately 12% of the sample.

Broader findings and caveats from the paper: A strong correlation was found between observed TCR beta diversity and the percentage of naive T cells measured by flow cytometry. Estimates of total diversity based on one million sequenced T cells were considered lower bounds and underestimates. Because donor CMV infection status was unknown, age-related changes in expanded clonotypes were potentially confounded. Since profiling was done on bulk unsorted PBMCs, naive and antigen-experienced compartments could not be conclusively compared. As age increased, observed TCR beta diversity per million T cells dropped in a roughly linear way, and a significant reduction was already evident by age about 40. Compared with the aged group, more naive CD4+ T cells, fewer expanded clones and increased TCR diversity were shown by the long-lived group, suggesting age selection.

The donors were roughly 39 Caucasian individuals from Russia, aged roughly 6 to 100 years, who were systemically healthy. Each donor gave around 9.9 milliliters of peripheral blood, collected into EDTA-treated Vacutainer tubes. Ficoll-Paque density-gradient centrifugation was used to isolate PBMCs, with at least 7 million per sample. Trizol reagent was used to extract total RNA from PBMCs, with at least 6 micrograms per sample. Naive CD45RAhigh/CD27high T cell percentages were measured by flow cytometry on a PBMC aliquot from every donor. Deletion took 5 bases off V and 6 bases off J, with a span of 11 bases between the germline ends. The germline V gene (reference sequence) gives CDR1 as SEHNR and CDR2 as FQNEAQ. Taken from cysteine to phenylalanine, the CDR3 has 13 residues. Just the 39-base CDR3 DNA is kept, in frame starting at base 1. Regarding this clonotype: Its cognate antigen has yet to be identified. The record has no base qualities; no much larger clone is one base away.

The TCR was taken from an elderly woman in good health. Sequencing was done on a sample of blood. The receptor chain draws on TRBV7-9 and TRBJ2-1, with the D segment identity uncertain. The CDR3 is CASSEKGPNEQFF. The DNA sequence is as follows: TGTGCCAGCAGCGAGAAAGGGCCCAATGAGCAGTTCTTC.